This entry is about one TCR beta chain. The antigen remains undetermined. A second 7 to 11 cycle PCR used barcoded and J-beta primers. The template-switch adaptor was a 5' adaptor with 12 random nucleotides. It tagged each cDNA molecule. One entry per CDR3 protein results from TCRdb running MiXCR on the 5' RACE reads. Here the sample spans over a million distinct CDR3 sequences, around 39% being singletons. CDR3 size: 14 residues. Germline V gene data show CDR1 as MNHNS and CDR2 as SASEGT. J lost 4 bases, V lost 10 bases, and 7 bases had no gene match. The data were taken from a study of blood T cells in healthy people across ages. Study details: Template switching caught about one barcoded beta molecule for each two T cells. Notes on the study in general: Naive and antigen-experienced cells were not separated, limiting conclusive comparison.

Total RNA amounts of at least 6 micrograms were extracted per sample. This receptor was obtained from a woman younger than 30 in good health. The rearrangement joins TRBV6-1 to TRBJ1-1; 12 nucleotides agree with TRBD1. Sequenced: blood. CDR3 region: CAIWDRGLATEAFF. The DNA for the CDR3 is TGTGCCATATGGGACAGGGGGCTGGCCACTGAAGCTTTCTTT.